This TCR beta chain derives from a study of T-cell memory formation after mild COVID-19. General study points: Researchers could not confirm that second-wave clones peaking on day 37 targeted SARS-CoV-2. Pre-infection memory already had some responding clones, implying cross-reactive memory joined. Mainly CM and EM harbored the contracting CD4+ clones; mainly EMRA harbored the CD8+ ones.

This CDR3 contains 16 residues. Germline values: CDR1 MNHNY, CDR2 SVGAGI (reference sequence). V lost 6 bases to trimming and J lost 1 base; unmatched junction nucleotides: 8. Note on this clonotype: Its target is unknown.

TCRdb itself ran the 5' RACE reads through MiXCR, one entry per CDR3 protein. The sample records about 600,000 distinct CDR3 sequences, less than 25% being singletons. The source material was PBMCs or a T cell subset sorted from them (not recorded which). The chain links TRBV6-6 to TRBJ1-5; 8 bases fit TRBD1. The source of this sequence is an adult woman who had mild COVID-19 (a few samples of this study predate the infection). Cell type and time point are not known. As DNA, the CDR3 is TGTGCCAGCAGCCCCCCCGGGACAGGAAGCAATCAGCCCCAGCATTTT. Translated: CASSPPGTGSNQPQHF.